A single sample is the source of the 8 T cell receptor beta chains below, sequenced in a study of T cells in Graves' hyperthyroidism and ophthalmopathy. Researchers amplified the TCR beta CDR3 regions from RNA transcripts. HTBI primers drove first-round RT-PCR of the TCR CDR3. TCRdb reprocessed the multiplex PCR reads with MiXCR, giving one entry per CDR3 protein. The sample records about 480,000 distinct CDR3 sequences, roughly 24% being singletons. The sequenced material came from blood. Every receptor here comes from a woman between 25 and 40 years old with Graves' ophthalmopathy.

This clonotype was counted at least ten times. This chain links TRBV6-5 with TRBJ2-7, with D uncertain. In germline, CDR1 is MNHEY, CDR2 SVGAGI. The CDR3 has 13 residues. V dropped 2 bases and J dropped 3 bases, with 8 bases sitting between them. In DNA, the CDR3 is TGTGCCAGCAGTTACGATATGGTCTACGAGCAGTACTTC. Translating gives CASSYDMVYEQYF.

This clonotype was observed many times. This chain joins TRBV3-1 and TRBJ1-2; a weak D match, TRBD1 (5 bases). The V end was cut by 4 bases, the J end by 6 bases, with 15 bases between. Germline V gene sequence: CDR1 LGHDT, CDR2 YNNKEL (reference sequence). The CDR3 loop spans 14 amino acids. CDR3 bases: TGTGCCAGCAGCCCCACGCAACAGGCCCATGGCTACACCTTC. Encoded protein: CASSPTQQAHGYTF.

Many counts were recorded for this clonotype. The chain links TRBV20-1 to TRBJ2-3; D may be TRBD1 (6 bases). This CDR3 has 12 residues. Trimming shortened V by 5 bases and J by 5 bases, and 11 bases separated the two germline ends. Germline V gene lookup returns CDR1 DFQATT and CDR2 SNEGSKA (reference sequence). The CDR3 DNA sequence: TGCAGTGCTGAGACAGGCAAAGATACGCAGTATTTT. It specifies CSAETGKDTQYF.

DNA for the CDR3: TGTGCCAGCAGTTTAATGAAGGGCTGGATGGGCTACACCTTC. Protein sequence: CASSLMKGWMGYTF. The V and J genes are TRBV12-3 or TRBV12-4 and TRBJ1-2; D not certain. The CDR3 loop spans 14 amino acids. V was pared by 2 bases and J by 8 bases, with 15 bases between.

This clonotype was counted only a few times. The chain links TRBV2 to TRBJ1-3, with TRBD1 matching 7 bases. Germline V gene sequence: CDR1 SNHLY, CDR2 FYNNEI. V gave up 4 bases and J gave up 4 bases; unmatched junction bases: 7. The CDR3 loop spans 15 amino acids. CDR3 nucleotides: TGTGCCAGCAGTGCGGGCAGGGGGTCCGGAAACACCATATATTTT. It yields the protein CASSAGRGSGNTIYF.

V usage is TRBV20-1 and J usage is TRBJ2-7; 8 positions match TRBD1. The germline V gene encodes CDR1 DFQATT and CDR2 SNEGSKA (reference sequence). The length of the CDR3 is 15 residues. V lost 2 bases to trimming and J lost 2 bases; unmatched junction nucleotides: 8. The CDR3 sequence: CSARRGTGGTYEQYF. Written as DNA, the CDR3 is TGCAGTGCTAGACGCGGGACAGGTGGGACCTACGAGCAGTACTTC.

There are many counts of this clonotype. V usage is TRBV6-1 and J usage is TRBJ1-1, with a weak D call TRBD1 (5 bases). V dropped 4 bases and J dropped 7 bases, with 13 bases sitting between them. Germline CDR1 and CDR2: MNHNS and SASEGT. The CDR3 covers 13 residues. DNA of the CDR3: TGTGCCAGCAGTGGCGAGCGGGGGGGTGAAGCTTTCTTT. Translation gives CASSGERGGEAFF.

This clonotype was counted many times. The V and J genes are TRBV5-6 and TRBJ2-7, with D possibly matching TRBD1 (6 bases). Germline loops: CDR1 SGHDT, CDR2 YYEEEE. This CDR3 is built from 14 residues. Trimming left V 4 bases short and J 3 bases short, with 14 bases between. The CDR3 reads CASSRMGHHYEQYF. The CDR3 DNA reads as TGTGCCAGCAGCAGGATGGGACACCACTACGAGCAGTACTTC.